These 8 T cell receptor beta chains share one sample of origin, sequenced in a study of OX40 agonist ivuxolimab in advanced cancers. The table came from immunoSEQ multiplex PCR; TCRdb's copy has only in-frame clones and leaves some out. The profile shows roughly 30,000 clones, roughly 86% of them singletons. This material consisted of CD4+ or CD8+ T cells sorted from blood, taken in a trial of the OX40 agonist ivuxolimab. Receptors were obtained from an adult with an advanced solid tumor such as melanoma, head and neck, liver or kidney cancer.

The chain links TRBV5-6 to TRBJ2-7; TRBD1 matches at 9 bases. Losses at the gene ends were 5 bases for V and 0 bases for J; bases not matched to a gene: 6. The germline CDR1 and CDR2 sequences are SGHDT and YYEEEE. The length of the CDR3 is 15 residues. The CDR3 region is CASRMDRGASYEQYF. The CDR3 coding sequence is TGTGCCAGCAGGATGGACAGGGGTGCCTCCTACGAGCAGTACTTC.

The genes are TRBV7-9 and TRBJ2-3, with D possibly called TRBD1 or TRBD2 (6 bases each). There are 14 residues in the CDR3. Trimming removed 1 base at V and 5 bases at J, with 10 bases between. Germline loops: CDR1 SEHNR, CDR2 FQNEAQ (reference sequence). CDR3 sequence reads: CASSLGGAVDTQYF. The CDR3 coding sequence is TGTGCCAGCAGCTTAGGGGGGGCGGTAGATACGCAGTATTTT.

The chain couples TRBV11-2 to TRBJ2-7; D is unclear. The CDR3 has 10 residues. V lost 3 bases, J lost 6 bases, and 3 bases lay in between. The germline V gene has CDR1 SGHAT and CDR2 FQNNGV. CDR3 region: CASSFSEQYF. In DNA form, the CDR3 reads TGTGCCAGCAGCTTCAGCGAGCAGTACTTC.

The V and J genes are TRBV7-8 and TRBJ2-1; TRBD2 matches 8 bases. Germline assignment: CDR1 SGHVS and CDR2 FQNEAQ. V was clipped by 7 bases and J by 4 bases; unmatched bases: 6. The CDR3 is made up of 14 amino acids. CDR3 protein: CASTSGGAYNEQFF. The CDR3 DNA is TGTGCCAGCACCTCCGGGGGGGCGTACAATGAGCAGTTCTTC.

The chain's CDR3 is CASSPQGHYYGYTF. The DNA for the CDR3 is TGTGCCAGCAGCCCTCAGGGACACTACTATGGCTACACCTTC. The genes are TRBV14 and TRBJ1-2; tentatively, D is TRBD1 (6 bases). Trimming shortened V by 4 bases and J by 3 bases, and 12 bases separated the two germline ends. The germline gives CDR1 SGHDN, CDR2 FVKESK. CDR3 length equals 14 residues.

This clone has just one count. This rearrangement joins TRBV30 to TRBJ1-4; 9 nucleotides line up with TRBD1. This CDR3 has 17 amino acids. The germline CDR1 and CDR2 sequences are GTSNPN and SVGIG (reference sequence). The J segment lost 3 bases and the V segment lost 3 bases, leaving 11 bases of the junction unmatched. The CDR3 region has the DNA TGTGCCTGGAGCCGACCAACAGGGGGCGCAGCTAATGAAAAACTGTTTTTT. Translation gives CAWSRPTGGAANEKLFF.

The rearrangement joins TRBV6-4 to TRBJ2-1; TRBD2 agrees at 11 bases. The CDR3 totals 15 residues. CDR1 and CDR2 (germline): MRHNA, SNTAGT. V dropped 5 bases and J dropped 3; count of bases not matched to a gene: 3. The CDR3 DNA reads TGTGCCAGCAGTCAGCTAGCGGGGGGCTACAATGAGCAGTTCTTC. The encoded protein is CASSQLAGGYNEQFF.

The V gene is TRBV5-4, the J gene TRBJ2-1, with TRBD2 identical over 10 bases. V gave up 0 bases and J gave up 7 bases; unmatched junction bases: 13. The CDR3 contains 18 residues. The germline CDR1 and CDR2 sequences are SGHNT and YYREEE (reference sequence). CDR3 nucleotide sequence: TGTGCCAGCAGCTTGGGACCCGGCGGAAGCGGGGGGGCGAATGAGCAGTTCTTC. It is translated as CASSLGPGGSGGANEQFF.